The 4 T cell receptor beta chains in this list originate from one sample, sequenced in a study of T cell clonality in common variable immunodeficiency. Study results and limitations: Common variable immunodeficiency TCR beta sequences reportedly had fewer deletions and N-nucleotide insertions.

Libraries were prepared by immunoSEQ multiplex PCR; TCRdb keeps only in-frame clonotypes and omits some of them. The counts give roughly 32,000 clones, none of them seen only once; around 28% is held by the top ten. The antigens of these receptors remain unknown. The sample was peripheral blood mononuclear cells. The receptors stem from a human donor with common variable immunodeficiency.

This clone was seen many times. The sequence runs out 3 residues before the end of the CDR3; the remainder is reconstructed from the germline J gene. V gene TRBV5-1 combines with J gene TRBJ1-1; D ambiguous. The germline gives CDR1 SGHRS, CDR2 YFSETQ. V was pared by 0 bases and J by 6 bases, with 6 bases between. The CDR3 consists of 12 residues. CDR3 sequence: CASSLDSAEAFF. CDR3 bases read: TGCGCCAGCAGCTTGGACTCGGCTGAA.

This clone was detected many times. CDR3 residues: CASSMIAGLNTGELFF. CDR3 DNA (partial): TGTGCCAGTAGTATGATAGCAGGGCTTAACACCGGGGAG. The chain couples TRBV19 to TRBJ2-2; D is perhaps TRBD1 (5 bases). Coverage ceases 3 residues before the CDR3 finishes, and the germline J gene fills in the end. The V and J ends lost 3 bases and 2 bases respectively, with 13 bases between them. The CDR3 has 16 residues. CDR1 and CDR2 (germline): LNHDA, SQIVND (reference sequence). Drawing the rest from reference TRBV19 and TRBJ2-2, the complete variable domain is DGGITQSPKYLFRKEGQNVTLSCEQNLNHDAMYWYRQDPGQGLRLIYYSQIVNDFQKGDIAEGYSVSREKKESFPLTVTSAQKNPTAFYLCASSMIAGLNTGELFFGEGSRLTVL.

This clone showed up just a few times. The read gets to within 3 residues of the CDR3 end, and the germline J gene fills in the rest. The chain joins TRBV19 to TRBJ2-7; D possibly uses TRBD1 or TRBD2 (5 bases each). V shed 8 bases and J shed 4 bases, with 18 bases lying between them. The germline gives CDR1 LNHDA, CDR2 SQIVND (reference sequence). The CDR3 sequence is 14 residues long. The CDR3 DNA, read in part, is TGTGCCAGTGGGGCCGGAGAGGGGCCTTACGAG. Residues: CASGAGEGPYE. The full CDR3 is CASGAGEGPYEQYF. Variable domain in full (rest from reference TRBV19 and TRBJ2-7): DGGITQSPKYLFRKEGQNVTLSCEQNLNHDAMYWYRQDPGQGLRLIYYSQIVNDFQKGDIAEGYSVSREKKESFPLTVTSAQKNPTAFYLCASGAGEGPYEQYFGPGTRLTVT.

This clone was observed a few times. The read ends 3 residues shy of where the CDR3 ends; the end is completed using the germline J gene. The chain links TRBV11-3 to TRBJ2-1; TRBD1 agrees at 7 bases. V trimming: 3 bases; J trimming: 6 bases; junction bases outside the gene matches: 8. The germline V gene encodes CDR1 SGHNT and CDR2 YENEEA. The CDR3 has 15 amino acids. CDR3 DNA, as far as it was read: TGTGCCAGCAGCTTCGGACAGGTTAAGGCCAATGAG. Protein product: CASSFGQVKANE. The full CDR3 is CASSFGQVKANEQFF.